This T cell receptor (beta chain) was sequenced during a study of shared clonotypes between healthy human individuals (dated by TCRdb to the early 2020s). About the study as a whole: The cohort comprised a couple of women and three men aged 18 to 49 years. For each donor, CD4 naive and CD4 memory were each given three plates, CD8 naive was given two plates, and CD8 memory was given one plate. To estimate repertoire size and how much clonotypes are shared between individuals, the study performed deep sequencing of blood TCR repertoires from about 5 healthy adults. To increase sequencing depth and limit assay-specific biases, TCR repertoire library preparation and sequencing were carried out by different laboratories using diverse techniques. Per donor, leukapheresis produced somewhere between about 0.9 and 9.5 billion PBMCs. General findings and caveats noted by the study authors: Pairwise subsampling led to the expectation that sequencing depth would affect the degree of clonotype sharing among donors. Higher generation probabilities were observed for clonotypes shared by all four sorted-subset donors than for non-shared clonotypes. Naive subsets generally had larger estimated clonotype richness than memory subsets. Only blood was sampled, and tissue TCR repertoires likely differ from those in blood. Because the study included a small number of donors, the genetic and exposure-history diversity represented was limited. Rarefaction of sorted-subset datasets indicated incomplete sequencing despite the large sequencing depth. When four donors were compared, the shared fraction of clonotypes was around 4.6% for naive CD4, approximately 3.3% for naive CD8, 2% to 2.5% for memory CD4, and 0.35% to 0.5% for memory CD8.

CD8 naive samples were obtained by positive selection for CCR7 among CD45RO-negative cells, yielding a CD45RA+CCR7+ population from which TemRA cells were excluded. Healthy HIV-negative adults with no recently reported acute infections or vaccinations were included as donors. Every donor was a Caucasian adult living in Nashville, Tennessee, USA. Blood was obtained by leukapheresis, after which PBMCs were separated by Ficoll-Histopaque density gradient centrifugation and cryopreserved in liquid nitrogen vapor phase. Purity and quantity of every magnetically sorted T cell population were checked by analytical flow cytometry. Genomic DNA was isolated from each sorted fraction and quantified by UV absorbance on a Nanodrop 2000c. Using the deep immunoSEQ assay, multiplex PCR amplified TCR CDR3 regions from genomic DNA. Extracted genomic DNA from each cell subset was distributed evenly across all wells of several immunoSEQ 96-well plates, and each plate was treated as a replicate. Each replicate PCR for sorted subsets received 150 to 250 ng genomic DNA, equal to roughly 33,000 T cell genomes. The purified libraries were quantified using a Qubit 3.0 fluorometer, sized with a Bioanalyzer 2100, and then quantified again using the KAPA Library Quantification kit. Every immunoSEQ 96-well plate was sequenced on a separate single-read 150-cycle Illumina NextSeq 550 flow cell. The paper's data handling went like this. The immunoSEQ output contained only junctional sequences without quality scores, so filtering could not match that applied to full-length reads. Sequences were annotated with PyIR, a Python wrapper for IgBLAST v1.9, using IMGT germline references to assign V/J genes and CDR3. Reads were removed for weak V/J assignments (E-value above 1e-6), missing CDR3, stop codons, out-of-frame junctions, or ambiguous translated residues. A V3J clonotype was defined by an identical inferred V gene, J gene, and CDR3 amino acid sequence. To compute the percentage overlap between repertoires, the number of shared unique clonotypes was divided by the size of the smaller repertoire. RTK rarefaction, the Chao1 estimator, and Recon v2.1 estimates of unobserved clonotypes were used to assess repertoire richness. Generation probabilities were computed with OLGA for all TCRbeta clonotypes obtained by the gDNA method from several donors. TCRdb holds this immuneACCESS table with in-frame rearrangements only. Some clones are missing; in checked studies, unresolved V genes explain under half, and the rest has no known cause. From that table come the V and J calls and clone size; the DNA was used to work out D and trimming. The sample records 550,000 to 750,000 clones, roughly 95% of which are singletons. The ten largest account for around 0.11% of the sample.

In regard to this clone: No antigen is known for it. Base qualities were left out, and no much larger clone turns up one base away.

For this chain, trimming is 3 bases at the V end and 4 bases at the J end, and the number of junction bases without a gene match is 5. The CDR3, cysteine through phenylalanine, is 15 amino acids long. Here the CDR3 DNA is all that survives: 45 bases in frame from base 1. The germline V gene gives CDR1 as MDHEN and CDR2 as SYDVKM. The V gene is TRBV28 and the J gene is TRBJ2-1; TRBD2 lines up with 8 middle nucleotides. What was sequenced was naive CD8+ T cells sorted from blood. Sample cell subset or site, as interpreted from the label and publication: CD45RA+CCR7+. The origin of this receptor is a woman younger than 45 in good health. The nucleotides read TGTGCCAGCAGTTTTCTACTAGCGGCATACAATGAGCAGTTCTTC. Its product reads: CASSFLLAAYNEQFF.